This T cell receptor beta chain was recorded in a study of control samples from healthy donors and cancer patients. Profiled with immunoSEQ multiplex PCR; TCRdb holds only in-frame clones, not every one. Here the sample spans tens of thousands of clones, more than 80% being singletons. After removal of 5 bases from V and 10 bases from J, the junction contained 7 bases not matched to a gene. The CDR3 covers 14 residues. Germline assignment: CDR1 SGHTA and CDR2 FQGNSA. The sample comprised blood. The gene calls are TRBV7-2 and TRBJ1-6; TRBD1 matches 8 bases. This receptor was identified in a man in his fifties or sixties in good health. The DNA of the CDR3 is TGTGCCAGCAGCCCCGGGACAGGTCAATCACCCCTCCACTTT. It translates to CASSPGTGQSPLHF.